Detailed here is one T cell receptor beta chain. Its antigen is not known. The sample comes from a study of post-analysis software for immune sequencing data. Unmatched junction bases numbered 11, after V lost 1 base and J lost 6 bases. Germline CDR1 and CDR2: LGHNA and YNFKEQ. CDR3 length equals 18 residues. Overall study findings and caveats: Five or six TRBV segments, TRBV5-6, TRBV5-1 and TRBV20-1 among them, were found more frequent in patients than controls.

Every TCR beta cDNA library bore unique molecular identifiers. It was from about 0.98 to 11 million T cells that 530,000 or so cDNA molecules came. One entry per CDR3 protein results from TCRdb running MiXCR on the PCR reads. The data show roughly 800,000 distinct CDR3 sequences, roughly 46% seen once. V gene TRBV4-2 combines with J gene TRBJ2-2, with 10 positions matching TRBD2. The clonotype originates from a girl aged 5 to 17 with multiple sclerosis. The source material was blood. The CDR3 coding sequence is TGTGCCAGCAGCCAAGGGCAAGCGGGGGGGCCCGGGGCCGGGGAGCTGTTTTTT. Protein product: CASSQGQAGGPGAGELFF.